This T cell receptor beta chain came from a study of OX40 agonist ivuxolimab in advanced cancers. Overall study context: The study treated patients with ivuxolimab, an agonistic anti-OX40 (CD134) antibody. Three patients showed partial responses: one hepatocellular carcinoma and two cutaneous melanoma cases.

At baseline, cycle 4 day 1, and cycle 7 day 1, blood was sampled. From germline, CDR1 is MDHEN and CDR2 SYDVKM. V was trimmed by 1 base and J by 1 base, leaving 17 bases between them. The CDR3 extends over 17 amino acids. This table comes from immunoSEQ multiplex PCR, and its TCRdb copy is limited to in-frame clones, with some not included. Seen here are about 64,000 clones, 80% to 90% observed once, and the top ten hold about 3%. The source material was CD4+ or CD8+ T cells sorted from blood, sampled in a trial of the OX40 agonist ivuxolimab. The source of this sequence is an adult with an advanced solid tumor such as melanoma, head and neck, liver or kidney cancer. V and J are TRBV28 and TRBJ2-7, with D possibly matching TRBD2 (6 bases). CDR3 DNA sequence: TGTGCCAGCAGTTTATCTGACCTACTAGCCGGATCCTACGAGCAGTACTTC. Translation: CASSLSDLLAGSYEQYF. Complete variable domain (other parts from reference TRBV28 and TRBJ2-7): DVKVTQSSRYLVKRTGEKVFLECVQDMDHENMFWYRQDPGLGLRLIYFSYDVKMKEKGDIPEGYSVSREKKERFSLILESASTNQTSMYLCASSLSDLLAGSYEQYFGPGTRLTVT.